This TCR beta chain was captured by sequencing in a study of CD4 T cells in relation to SARS-CoV-2 and coronaviruses. Study observations and caveats: No crossreactivity against non-spike viral proteins was tested here. According to naive versus memory sequencing, detected responses are memory recall, not newly primed.

This clone was detected only once. Its antigen is not identified. Germline CDR1 and CDR2: MGHRA and YSYEKL. Trimming took 2 bases from V and 3 from J; bases not matched to a gene: 5. The CDR3 has 15 residues. CD4+ T cells from unexposed donors were obtained before the COVID-19 pandemic (2011-2018). The assay was immunoSEQ multiplex PCR, and TCRdb's table has in-frame clones only and misses some. Of roughly 71,000 clones in the sample, over 80% were seen once. The chain has TRBV4-1 and TRBJ1-1, with TRBD1 matching over 8 bases. The receptor was derived from a human donor in good health. Sequenced: memory CD4+ T cells from PBMCs. The CDR3 sequence is CASSQPTGVDTEAFF. The CDR3 DNA reads as TGCGCCAGCAGCCAACCGACAGGGGTCGACACTGAAGCTTTCTTT.